This entry features one TCR beta chain sequence. Its target is not known. The PCR made use of 60 Vbeta and 13 Jbeta primers. Generated by immunoSEQ multiplex PCR, the TCRdb table keeps only in-frame clones and is missing some. The sample holds 35,000 to 55,000 clones, under 65% seen once. The sample belongs to a study of cytomegalovirus exposure and HLA in healthy donors. Study-level points and caveats: An Asian-associated ancestry cluster reportedly showed fewer N-insertions than the approximately 670-donor mean in a later analysis. In a later analysis, DRB1 alleles had the most associated TCRs; HLA-C alleles the fewest. Highly shared sequence variants in one cluster were likely a sequencing artifact. Among immune exposure information, only CMV serostatus was available.

This clonotype originated in a human donor in good health. The sample consisted of PBMCs.

CDR3 nucleotides: TGTGCCAGTAGTGGGAGCCAGACAGGGGACTACGAGCAGTACTTC. Protein: CASSGSQTGDYEQYF. This sequence joins TRBV19 and TRBJ2-7; 8 positions agree with TRBD1. The CDR3 runs 15 residues. Germline loops: CDR1 LNHDA, CDR2 SQIVND (reference sequence). Germline trimming cut 5 bases from V and 3 bases from J; bases unmatched to any gene: 9.